The TCR beta chain under discussion was sequenced for a study of identical twins. MiXCR was run by TCRdb on the 5' RACE reads, yielding one entry per CDR3 protein. Here the sample spans about 200,000 distinct CDR3 sequences, about 10% being singletons. Worth noting for this clonotype: Its antigen is unidentified.

The CDR3 extends over 13 amino acids. V lost 5 bases and J 3 bases, leaving 11 bases between the germline ends. General observations from the study: Models predicted too little out-of-frame TCR alpha sharing in monozygotic twins.

V gene TRBV12-3 or TRBV12-4 combines with J gene TRBJ2-7; either TRBD1 or TRBD2 may fit D (5 bases each). The receptor was isolated from a man over 45 in good health. Sequenced input: memory T cells sorted from blood. The CDR3 DNA reads as TGTGCCAGCAGTCTGGGGGAGATCTACGAGCAGTACTTC. It is translated as CASSLGEIYEQYF.